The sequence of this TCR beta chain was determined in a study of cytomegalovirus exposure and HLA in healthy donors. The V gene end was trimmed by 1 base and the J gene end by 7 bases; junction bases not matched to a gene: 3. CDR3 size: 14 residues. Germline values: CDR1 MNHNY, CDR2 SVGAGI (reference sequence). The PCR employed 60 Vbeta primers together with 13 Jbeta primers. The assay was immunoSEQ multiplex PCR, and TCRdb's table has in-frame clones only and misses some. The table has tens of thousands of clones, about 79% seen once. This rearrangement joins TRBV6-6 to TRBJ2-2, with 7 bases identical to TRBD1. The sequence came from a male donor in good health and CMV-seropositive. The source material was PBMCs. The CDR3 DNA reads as TGTGCCAGCAGTTACTTAACAGGGGTCGGGGAGCTGTTTTTT. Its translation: CASSYLTGVGELFF.